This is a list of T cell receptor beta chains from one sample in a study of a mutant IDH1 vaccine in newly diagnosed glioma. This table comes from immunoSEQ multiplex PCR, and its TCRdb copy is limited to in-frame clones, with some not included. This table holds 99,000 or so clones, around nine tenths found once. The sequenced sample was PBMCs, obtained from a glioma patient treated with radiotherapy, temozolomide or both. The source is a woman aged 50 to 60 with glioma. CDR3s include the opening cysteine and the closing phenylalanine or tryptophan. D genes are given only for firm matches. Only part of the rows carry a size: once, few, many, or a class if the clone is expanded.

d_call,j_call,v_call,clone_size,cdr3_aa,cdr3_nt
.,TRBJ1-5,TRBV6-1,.,CASSRVLNQPQHF,TGTGCCAGTTCCAGGGTGCTTAATCAGCCCCAGCATTTT
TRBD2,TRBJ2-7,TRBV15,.,CATSRGGLAGDGYEQYF,TGTGCCACCAGCAGAGGAGGACTAGCGGGAGATGGCTACGAGCAGTACTTC
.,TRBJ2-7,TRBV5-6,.,CASSWMGVQAGEQYF,TGTGCCAGCAGCTGGATGGGGGTACAAGCGGGCGAGCAGTACTTC
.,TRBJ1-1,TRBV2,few,CASSGAGPEAFF,TGTGCCAGCAGTGGGGCAGGGCCTGAAGCTTTCTTT
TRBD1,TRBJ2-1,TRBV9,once,CASSVDVRGLNEQFF,TGTGCCAGCAGCGTAGATGTTAGGGGGCTTAATGAGCAGTTCTTC
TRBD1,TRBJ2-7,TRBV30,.,CAWGQGQGMYEQYF,TGTGCCTGGGGGCAGGGACAGGGGATGTACGAGCAGTACTTC
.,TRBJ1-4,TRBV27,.,CASSLSRGEKLFF,TGTGCCAGCAGTTTATCTAGGGGGGAAAAACTGTTTTTT
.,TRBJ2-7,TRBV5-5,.,CASSLADHRKNYEQYF,TGTGCCAGCAGCTTGGCCGATCACAGGAAAAACTACGAGCAGTACTTC
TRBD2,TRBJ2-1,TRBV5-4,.,CASSSGTSGRTYEQFF,TGTGCCAGCAGCTCCGGGACTAGCGGGAGGACATATGAGCAGTTCTTC
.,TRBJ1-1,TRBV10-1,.,CASRRKGRDGAFF,TGCGCCAGCAGAAGAAAAGGACGTGATGGAGCTTTCTTT
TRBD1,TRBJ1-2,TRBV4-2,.,CASSLAGTGVYGDGYTF,TGTGCCAGCAGCTTGGCCGGGACAGGGGTGTACGGGGATGGCTACACCTTC
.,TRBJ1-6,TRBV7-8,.,CASSPGTKWHSPLHF,TGTGCCAGCAGCCCCGGGACAAAATGGCATTCACCCCTCCACTTT
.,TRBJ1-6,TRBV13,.,CASSLNSQGRSPLHF,TGTGCCAGCAGCCTCAACAGCCAGGGGCGGTCACCCCTCCACTTT
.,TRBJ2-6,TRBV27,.,CASSFRGKGLGTGANVLTF,TGTGCCAGCAGTTTTCGGGGGAAGGGCCTTGGTACGGGGGCCAACGTCCTGACTTTC
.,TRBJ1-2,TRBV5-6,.,CASSPSRTFGYTF,TGTGCCAGCAGCCCGTCGCGGACTTTCGGCTACACCTTC
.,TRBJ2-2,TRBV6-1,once,CASKRGTGELFF,TGTGCCAGCAAAAGGGGAACCGGGGAGCTGTTTTTT
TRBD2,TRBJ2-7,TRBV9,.,CASSVGTSGSYEQYF,TGTGCCAGCAGCGTTGGGACTAGCGGCTCCTACGAGCAGTACTTC
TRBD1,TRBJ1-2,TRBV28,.,CASSLWTGATDYGYTF,TGTGCCAGCAGTTTATGGACAGGGGCGACGGACTATGGCTACACCTTC
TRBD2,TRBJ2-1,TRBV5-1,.,CASSLGTSGYNEQFF,TGCGCCAGCAGCTTGGGGACTAGCGGTTACAATGAGCAGTTCTTC
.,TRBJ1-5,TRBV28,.,CASSSGDARNQPQHF,TGTGCCAGCAGTTCAGGGGACGCTAGGAATCAGCCCCAGCATTTT
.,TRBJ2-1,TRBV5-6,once,CASSLGGNEQFF,TGTGCCAGCAGCTTAGGAGGTAATGAGCAGTTCTTC
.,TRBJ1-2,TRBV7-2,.,CASSLDRTTYGYTF,TGTGCCAGCAGCTTAGACAGGACGACCTATGGCTACACCTTC
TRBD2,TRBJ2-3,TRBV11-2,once,CASSLRPTSWGTDTQYF,TGTGCCAGCAGCCTCCGGCCGACTAGCTGGGGCACAGATACGCAGTATTTT
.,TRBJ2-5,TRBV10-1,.,CASSPGVRQETQYF,TGCGCCAGCAGTCCGGGGGTAAGACAAGAGACCCAGTACTTC
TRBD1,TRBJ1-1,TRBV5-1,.,CASSLAGTGRTEAFF,TGCGCCAGCAGCTTGGCAGGGACAGGGAGGACTGAAGCTTTCTTT
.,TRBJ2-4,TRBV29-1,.,CSAQGGYLAKNIQYF,TGCAGCGCCCAGGGGGGGTATCTAGCCAAAAACATTCAGTACTTC
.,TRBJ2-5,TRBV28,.,CASSFSPEETQYF,TGTGCCAGCAGTTTTTCCCCCGAGGAGACCCAGTACTTC
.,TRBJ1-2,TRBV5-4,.,CASSGGTRGNYGYTF,TGTGCCAGCAGCGGCGGGACAAGAGGAAACTATGGCTACACCTTC
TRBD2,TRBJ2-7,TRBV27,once,CASSSGTSGLKGEQYF,TGTGCCAGCAGTTCGGGGACTAGCGGACTCAAAGGGGAGCAGTACTTC
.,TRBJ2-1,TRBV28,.,CASSFGLAPFF,TGTGCCAGCAGCTTCGGACTGGCCCCGTTCTTC
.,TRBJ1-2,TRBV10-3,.,CAISVDYYGYTF,TGTGCCATCAGTGTGGATTACTATGGCTACACCTTC
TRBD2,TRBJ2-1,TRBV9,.,CASSTRTSGRVGEQFF,TGTGCCAGCAGCACCCGGACTAGCGGGAGAGTTGGTGAGCAGTTCTTC
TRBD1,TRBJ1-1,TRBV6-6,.,CASSQPGQGTEAFF,TGTGCCAGCAGCCAACCGGGACAGGGCACTGAAGCTTTCTTT
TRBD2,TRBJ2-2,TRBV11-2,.,CASSRTPSGPVGRGGELFF,TGTGCCAGCAGCCGAACCCCTAGCGGACCCGTTGGGAGGGGCGGGGAGCTGTTTTTT
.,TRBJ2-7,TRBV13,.,CASSLGDSSYEQYF,TGTGCCAGCAGCTTAGGGGACAGTTCCTACGAGCAGTACTTC
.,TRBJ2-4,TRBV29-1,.,CSVEASNIQYF,TGCAGCGTTGAAGCCTCAAACATTCAGTACTTC
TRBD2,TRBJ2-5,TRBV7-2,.,CASRQERTSGAEETQYF,TGTGCCAGCAGACAGGAGCGGACTAGCGGGGCAGAGGAGACCCAGTACTTC
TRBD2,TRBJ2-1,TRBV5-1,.,CASSSANIAGGRNEQFF,TGCGCCAGCAGCTCTGCCAATATAGCGGGAGGAAGGAATGAGCAGTTCTTC
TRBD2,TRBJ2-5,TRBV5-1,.,CASSPGTSGGETQYF,TGCGCCAGCAGCCCTGGGACTAGCGGGGGGGAGACCCAGTACTTC
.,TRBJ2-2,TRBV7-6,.,CASSLTGGAIAGELFF,TGTGCCAGCAGCCTAACTGGGGGCGCGATCGCCGGGGAGCTGTTTTTT
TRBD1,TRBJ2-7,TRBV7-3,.,CASSLIPGGSEQYF,TGTGCCAGCAGCTTAATACCAGGGGGCTCCGAGCAGTACTTC
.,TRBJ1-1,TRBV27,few,CASRQGEITEAFF,TGTGCCAGCCGGCAGGGAGAGATCACTGAAGCTTTCTTT
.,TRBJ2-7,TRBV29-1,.,CSVEEDAPSGAYEQYF,TGCAGCGTTGAAGAGGACGCGCCTAGTGGAGCCTACGAGCAGTACTTC
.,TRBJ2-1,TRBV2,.,CASSEEVVHNEQFF,TGTGCCAGCAGTGAAGAGGTGGTGCACAATGAGCAGTTCTTC
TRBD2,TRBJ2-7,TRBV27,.,CASRRTSGSVEQYF,TGTGCCAGCAGACGGACTAGCGGGAGCGTCGAGCAGTACTTC
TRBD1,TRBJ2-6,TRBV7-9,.,CASSLTTGGATSGANVLTF,TGTGCCAGCAGCTTAACGACAGGGGGGGCGACCTCTGGGGCCAACGTCCTGACTTTC
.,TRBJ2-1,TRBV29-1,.,CSVPPMASDEQFF,TGCAGCGTTCCACCAATGGCTAGCGATGAGCAGTTCTTC
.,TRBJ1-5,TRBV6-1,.,CASSYGDMGPQHF,TGTGCCAGCAGTTATGGGGACATGGGGCCCCAGCATTTT
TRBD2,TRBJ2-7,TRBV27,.,CASSLWGGLDAYEQYF,TGTGCCAGCAGTTTATGGGGCGGACTAGATGCTTACGAGCAGTACTTC
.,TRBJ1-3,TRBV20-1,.,CSARGGAIYF,TGCAGTGCTAGGGGAGGCGCCATATATTTT
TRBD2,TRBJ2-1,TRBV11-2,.,CASSLERKREGSYNEQFF,TGTGCCAGCAGCTTAGAACGTAAGCGGGAGGGCTCCTACAATGAGCAGTTCTTC
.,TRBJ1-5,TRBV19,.,CASSMYEKGQPQHF,TGTGCCAGTAGTATGTATGAGAAAGGTCAGCCCCAGCATTTT
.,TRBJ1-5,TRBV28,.,CASSFLPGDSNQPQHF,TGTGCCAGCAGTTTCCTGCCGGGGGATAGCAATCAGCCCCAGCATTTT
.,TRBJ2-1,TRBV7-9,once,CASSLTDNEQFF,TGTGCCAGCAGCTTGACGGATAATGAGCAGTTCTTC
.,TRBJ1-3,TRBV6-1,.,CASSENKPSGNTIYF,TGTGCCAGCAGTGAGAACAAACCCTCTGGAAACACCATATATTTT
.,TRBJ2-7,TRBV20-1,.,CSATTVPEQYF,TGCAGTGCAACGACAGTCCCCGAGCAGTACTTC